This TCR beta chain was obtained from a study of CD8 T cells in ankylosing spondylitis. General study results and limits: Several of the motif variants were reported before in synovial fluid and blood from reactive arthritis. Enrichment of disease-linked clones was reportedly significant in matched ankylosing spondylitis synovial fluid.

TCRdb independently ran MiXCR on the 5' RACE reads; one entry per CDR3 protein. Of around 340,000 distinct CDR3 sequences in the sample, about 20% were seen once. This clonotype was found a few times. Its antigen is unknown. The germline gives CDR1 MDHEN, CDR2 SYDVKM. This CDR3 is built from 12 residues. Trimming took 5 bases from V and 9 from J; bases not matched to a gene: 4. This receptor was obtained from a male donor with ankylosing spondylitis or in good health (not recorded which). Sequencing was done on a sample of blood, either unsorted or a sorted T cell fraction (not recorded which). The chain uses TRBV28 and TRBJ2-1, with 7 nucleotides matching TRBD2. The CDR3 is CASSGGVGEQFF. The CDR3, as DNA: TGTGCCAGCAGTGGGGGGGTAGGTGAGCAGTTCTTC.